These 7 T cell receptor beta chains came from one sample sequenced in a study of cytomegalovirus exposure and HLA in healthy donors. Primers included in the PCR were 60 Vbeta and 13 Jbeta primers. The table came from immunoSEQ multiplex PCR; TCRdb's copy has only in-frame clones and leaves some out. The table includes approximately 160,000 clones, roughly four fifths detected once. The sequenced sample was PBMCs. These TCRs come from a woman aged 40 to 55 in good health and CMV-seronegative.

The chain uses TRBV30 and TRBJ2-7, with 8 bases lining up with TRBD1. This CDR3 has 12 amino acids. Per the germline V gene, CDR1 is GTSNPN and CDR2 is SVGIG (reference sequence). V lost 3 bases to trimming and J lost 6 bases; unmatched junction nucleotides: 4. The CDR3 nucleotides read TGTGCCTGGAGCCCCGGGACAGGCGAGCAGTACTTC. This codes for CAWSPGTGEQYF.

The chain has TRBV30 and TRBJ1-1; D not certain. V lost 5 bases and J 5 bases, leaving 9 bases between the germline ends. Germline V lookup: CDR1 GTSNPN, CDR2 SVGIG (reference sequence). The CDR3 extends over 11 amino acids. In nucleotides, the CDR3 is TGTGCCTGGTTACAGAAAACTGAAGCTTTCTTT. Protein product: CAWLQKTEAFF.

The rearrangement joins TRBV9 to TRBJ2-5; D is possibly TRBD2 (6 bases). Trimming removed 2 bases from V and 7 bases from J, with 12 bases in between. CDR3 size: 13 residues. Germline V gene sequence: CDR1 SGDLS, CDR2 YYNGEE. The CDR3 here is CASSVEGYGTQYF. The CDR3, as DNA: TGTGCCAGCAGCGTGGAGGGTTACGGGACCCAGTACTTC.

V and J are TRBV7-3 and TRBJ2-7; 10 bases fit TRBD2. The V gene's germline CDR1 is SGHTA and CDR2 FQGTGA. The length of the CDR3 is 13 residues. The junction had 6 bases not matched to a gene; V was cut back by 7 bases and J by 6 bases. CDR3 nucleotides: TGTGCCAGCAAAGCGGGAGGGCCCGGCGAGCAGTACTTC. This sequence encodes CASKAGGPGEQYF.

This chain joins TRBV5-6 and TRBJ2-7, with TRBD2 identical over 14 bases. Germline V gene data show CDR1 as SGHDT and CDR2 as YYEEEE. V lost 1 base and J lost 4; bases outside the gene matches: 7. This CDR3 comprises 17 residues. The CDR3, as DNA: TGTGCCAGCAGCTTGTTTGGGACTAGCGGGGGCCAATACGAGCAGTACTTC. Protein product: CASSLFGTSGGQYEQYF.

V and J are TRBV2 and TRBJ2-5, with TRBD1 matching 7 bases. The V and J ends lost 6 bases and 3 bases, in that order; junction bases with no gene match: 4. Germline V gene data show CDR1 as SNHLY and CDR2 as FYNNEI. The CDR3 is 13 residues long. The CDR3 coding sequence is TGTGCCAGCAGCCTCGACAGGGAAGAGACCCAGTACTTC. It encodes CASSLDREETQYF.

This clone occurred a few times. V gene TRBV5-1 combines with J gene TRBJ1-2, with D tentatively TRBD1 (5 bases). Trimming pared 0 bases from V and 8 bases from J, leaving 17 bases between. The germline V gene has CDR1 SGHRS and CDR2 YFSETQ. The CDR3 loop spans 15 amino acids. The DNA of the CDR3 is TGCGCCAGCAGCTTGGAAGGAGGGCTACGGGGGGGCTACACCTTC. Its protein product is CASSLEGGLRGGYTF. The variable domain in full, with the rest retrieved from reference TRBV5-1 and TRBJ1-2, is KAGVTQTPRYLIKTRGQQVTLSCSPISGHRSVSWYQQTPGQGLQFLFEYFSETQRNKGNFPGRFSGRQFSNSRSEMNVSTLELGDSALYLCASSLEGGLRGGYTFGSGTRLTVV.